This TCR beta chain was found in a study of blood T cell repertoires in COVID-19. At the level of the study: The samples span acute and convalescent COVID-19 from the United States, Italy and Spain. Sources were T cells, B-cell-depleted T cells, or PBMCs; the material itself was cDNA or gDNA.

In the source study's methods: Estimation of nucleated cell counts was performed using reference gene primer amplification. This table comes from immunoSEQ multiplex PCR, and its TCRdb copy is limited to in-frame clones, with some not included. V and J calls and clone size are those listed in that table; D and trimming were worked out from the DNA. The sample contains under 200,000 clones, 90% of which appear only once. The CDR3 spans 14 residues. Looked up from germline, CDR1 is SGHRS and CDR2 is YFSETQ. Trimming shortened V by 2 bases and J by 3 bases, and 11 bases separated the two germline ends. The sample was peripheral blood. This receptor was obtained from a man aged 50 to 59 with acute or convalescent COVID-19. The gene calls are TRBV5-1 and TRBJ1-1, with D tentatively TRBD1 (5 bases). CDR3 residues: CASSFSGPDTEAFF. CDR3 nucleotide sequence: TGCGCCAGCAGCTTCTCAGGGCCGGACACTGAAGCTTTCTTT.